This T cell receptor beta chain was captured in a study of blood T cell repertoires in COVID-19. CDR1 is MDHEN and CDR2 is SYDVKM in the germline V gene. The CDR3 runs 15 residues. Generated by immunoSEQ multiplex PCR, the TCRdb table keeps only in-frame clones and is missing some. The table has 72,000 or so clones, about 81% seen once. Notes on this clone: A read error may account for a junction end that differs from germline.

The rearrangement links TRBV28 to TRBJ1-1, with 7 bases matching TRBD1. Source material: peripheral blood. The sequence was collected from a human donor in a cohort sampled during active COVID-19. The CDR3 sequence is CTSSSPTGMNTEAFF. As DNA, the CDR3 is TGTACCAGCAGTTCGCCGACAGGGATGAACACTGAAGCTTTCTTT.